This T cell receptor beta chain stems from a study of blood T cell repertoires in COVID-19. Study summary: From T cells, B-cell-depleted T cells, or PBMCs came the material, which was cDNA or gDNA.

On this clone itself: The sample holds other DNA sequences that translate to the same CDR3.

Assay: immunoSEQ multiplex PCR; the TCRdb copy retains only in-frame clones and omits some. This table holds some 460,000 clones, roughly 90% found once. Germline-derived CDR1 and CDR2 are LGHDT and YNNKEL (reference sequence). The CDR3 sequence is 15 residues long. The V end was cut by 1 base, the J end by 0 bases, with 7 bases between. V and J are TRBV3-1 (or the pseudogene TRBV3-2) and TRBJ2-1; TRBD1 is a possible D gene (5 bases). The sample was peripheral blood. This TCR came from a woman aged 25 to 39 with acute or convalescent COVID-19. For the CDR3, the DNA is TGTGCCAGCAGCCAAGGGGGCGGCTCCTACAATGAGCAGTTCTTC. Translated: CASSQGGGSYNEQFF.